Described below is a single T cell receptor beta chain sequence and its context. Unique molecular identifiers were incorporated when the TCRbeta library was constructed. A single record per CDR3 protein comes from TCRdb applying MiXCR to the PCR reads. The sample records roughly 180,000 distinct CDR3 sequences, about 15% being singletons. The entry originates in a study of T-cell reconstitution after alpha-beta-depleted transplantation in children. This CDR3 contains 14 residues. With 4 bases clipped from V and 4 bases from J, the junction kept 5 bases outside the gene matches. The germline V gene encodes CDR1 SEHNR and CDR2 FQNEAQ (reference sequence).

The receptor's source is a human donor who donated a stem cell graft to a child with acute lymphoblastic leukemia. V and J are TRBV7-9 and TRBJ2-5; 8 bases agree with TRBD1. Here the sequenced sample was PBMCs from the stem cell graft donor, taken from the stem cell graft. CDR3 DNA sequence: TGTGCCAGCAGCTCCGGACAGGGTTTAGAGACCCAGTACTTC. Translating it yields CASSSGQGLETQYF.